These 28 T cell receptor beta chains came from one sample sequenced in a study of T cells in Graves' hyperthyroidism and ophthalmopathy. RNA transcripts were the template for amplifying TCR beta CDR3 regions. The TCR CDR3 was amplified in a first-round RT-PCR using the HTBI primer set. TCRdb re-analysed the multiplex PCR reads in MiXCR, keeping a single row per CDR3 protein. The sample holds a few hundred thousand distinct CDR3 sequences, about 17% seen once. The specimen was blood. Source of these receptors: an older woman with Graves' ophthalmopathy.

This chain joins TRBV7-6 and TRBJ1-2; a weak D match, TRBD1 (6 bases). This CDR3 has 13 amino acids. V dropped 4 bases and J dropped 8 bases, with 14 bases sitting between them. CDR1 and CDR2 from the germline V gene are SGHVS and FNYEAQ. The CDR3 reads CASSSYRVDGYTF. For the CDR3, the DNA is TGTGCCAGCAGCTCGTACAGGGTCGACGGCTACACCTTC.

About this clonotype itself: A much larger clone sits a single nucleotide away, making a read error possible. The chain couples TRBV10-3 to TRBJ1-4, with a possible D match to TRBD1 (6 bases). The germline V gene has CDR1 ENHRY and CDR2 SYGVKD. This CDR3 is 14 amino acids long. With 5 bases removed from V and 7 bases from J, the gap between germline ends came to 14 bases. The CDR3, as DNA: TGTGCCATCAGTTTAGCTGGGGGCGCTGAAAAACTGTTTTTT. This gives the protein CAISLAGGAEKLFF.

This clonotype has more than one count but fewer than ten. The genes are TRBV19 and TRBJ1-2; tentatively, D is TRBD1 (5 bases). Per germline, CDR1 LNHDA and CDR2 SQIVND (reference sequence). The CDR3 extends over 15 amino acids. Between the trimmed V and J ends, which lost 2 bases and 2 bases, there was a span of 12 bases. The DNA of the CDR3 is TGTGCCAGTAGTATATTTCCAGGGCAGAACTATGGCTACACCTTC. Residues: CASSIFPGQNYGYTF.

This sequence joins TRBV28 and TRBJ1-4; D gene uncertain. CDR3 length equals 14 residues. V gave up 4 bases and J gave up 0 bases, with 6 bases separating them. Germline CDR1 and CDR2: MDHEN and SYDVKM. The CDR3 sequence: CASSYGATNEKLFF. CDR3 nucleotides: TGTGCCAGCAGTTACGGGGCAACTAATGAAAAACTGTTTTTT.

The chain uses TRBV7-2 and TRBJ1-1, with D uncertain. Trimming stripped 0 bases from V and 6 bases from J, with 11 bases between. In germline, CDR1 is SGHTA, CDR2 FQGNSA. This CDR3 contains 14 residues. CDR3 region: CASSLAQGRAEAFF. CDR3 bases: TGTGCCAGCAGCTTAGCGCAAGGGAGGGCTGAAGCTTTCTTT.

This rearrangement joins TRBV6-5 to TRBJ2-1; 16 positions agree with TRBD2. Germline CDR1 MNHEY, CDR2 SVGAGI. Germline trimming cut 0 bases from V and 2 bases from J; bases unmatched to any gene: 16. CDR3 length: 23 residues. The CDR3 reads CASSYSSLKPGLAGGFTYNEQFF. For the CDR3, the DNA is TGTGCCAGCAGTTACTCGAGTCTGAAACCGGGACTAGCGGGGGGGTTCACCTACAATGAGCAGTTCTTC.

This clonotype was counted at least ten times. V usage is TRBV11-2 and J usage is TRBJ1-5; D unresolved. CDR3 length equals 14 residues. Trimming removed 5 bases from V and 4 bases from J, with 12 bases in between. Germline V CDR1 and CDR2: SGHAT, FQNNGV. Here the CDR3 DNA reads TGTGCCAGCAGCCACACTTCAACGAATCAGCCCCAGCATTTT. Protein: CASSHTSTNQPQHF. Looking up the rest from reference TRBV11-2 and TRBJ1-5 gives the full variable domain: EAGVAQSPRYKIIEKRQSVAFWCNPISGHATLYWYQQILGQGPKLLIQFQNNGVVDDSQLPKDRFSAERLKGVDSTLKIQPAKLEDSAVYLCASSHTSTNQPQHFGDGTRLSIL.

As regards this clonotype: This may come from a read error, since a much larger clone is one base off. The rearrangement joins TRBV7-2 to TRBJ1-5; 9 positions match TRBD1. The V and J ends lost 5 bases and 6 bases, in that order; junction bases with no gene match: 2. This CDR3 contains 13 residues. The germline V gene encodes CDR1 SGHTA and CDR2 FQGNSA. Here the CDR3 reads CASSDRGSQPQHF. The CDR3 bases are TGTGCCAGCAGCGACAGGGGGAGTCAGCCCCAGCATTTT.

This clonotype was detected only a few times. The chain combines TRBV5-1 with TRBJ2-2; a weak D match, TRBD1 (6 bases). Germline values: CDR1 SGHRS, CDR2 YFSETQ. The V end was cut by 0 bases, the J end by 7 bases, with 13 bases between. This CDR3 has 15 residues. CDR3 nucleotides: TGCGCCAGCAGCTTGGTTATAAGGGGGAACGGGGAGCTGTTTTTT. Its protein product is CASSLVIRGNGELFF. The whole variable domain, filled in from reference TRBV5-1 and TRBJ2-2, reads KAGVTQTPRYLIKTRGQQVTLSCSPISGHRSVSWYQQTPGQGLQFLFEYFSETQRNKGNFPGRFSGRQFSNSRSEMNVSTLELGDSALYLCASSLVIRGNGELFFGEGSRLTVL.

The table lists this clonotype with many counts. CDR3 coding DNA: TGTGCCAGCAGCTTAGGAAAGCGGGCTGGGACCCAGTACTTC. Its translation is CASSLGKRAGTQYF. The chain carries TRBV7-2 and TRBJ2-5; TRBD2 might be the D (6 bases). The V end lost 1 base, the J end lost 7 bases, and 13 bases lay between the germline ends. CDR1 is SGHTA and CDR2 is FQGNSA in the germline V gene. CDR3 length: 14 residues.

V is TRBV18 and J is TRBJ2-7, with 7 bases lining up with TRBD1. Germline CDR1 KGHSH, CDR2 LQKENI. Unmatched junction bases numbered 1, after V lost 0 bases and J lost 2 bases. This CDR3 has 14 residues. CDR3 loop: CASSPPTGTYEQYF. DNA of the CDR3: TGTGCCAGCTCACCACCGACAGGGACCTACGAGCAGTACTTC.

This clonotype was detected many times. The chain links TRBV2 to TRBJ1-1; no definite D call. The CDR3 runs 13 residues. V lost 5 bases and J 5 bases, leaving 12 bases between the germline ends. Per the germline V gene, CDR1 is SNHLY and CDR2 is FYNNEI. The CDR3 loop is CASSQASGTEAFF. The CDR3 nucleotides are TGTGCCAGCAGTCAGGCCTCTGGGACTGAAGCTTTCTTT.

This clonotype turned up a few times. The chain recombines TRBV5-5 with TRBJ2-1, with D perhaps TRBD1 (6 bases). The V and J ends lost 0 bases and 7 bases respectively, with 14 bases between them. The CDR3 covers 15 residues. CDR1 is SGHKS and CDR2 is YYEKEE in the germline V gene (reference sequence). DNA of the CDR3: TGTGCCAGCAGCTTGGGGGACACCAATTGGAATGAGCAGTTCTTC. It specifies CASSLGDTNWNEQFF. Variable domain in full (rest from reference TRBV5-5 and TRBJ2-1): DAGVTQSPTHLIKTRGQQVTLRCSPISGHKSVSWYQQVLGQGPQFIFQYYEKEERGRGNFPDRFSARQFPNYSSELNVNALLLGDSALYLCASSLGDTNWNEQFFGPGTRLTVL.

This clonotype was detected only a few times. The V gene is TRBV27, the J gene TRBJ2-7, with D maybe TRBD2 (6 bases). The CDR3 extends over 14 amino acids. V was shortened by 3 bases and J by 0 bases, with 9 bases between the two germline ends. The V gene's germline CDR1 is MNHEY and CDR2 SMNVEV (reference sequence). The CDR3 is CASSFREVSYEQYF. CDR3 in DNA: TGTGCCAGCAGTTTTAGGGAGGTCTCCTACGAGCAGTACTTC.

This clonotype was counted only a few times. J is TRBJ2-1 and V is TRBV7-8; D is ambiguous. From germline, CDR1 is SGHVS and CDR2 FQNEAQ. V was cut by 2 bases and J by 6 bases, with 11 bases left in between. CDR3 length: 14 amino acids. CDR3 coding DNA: TGTGCCAGCAGCTTAATCTTGGCCTCCAATGAGCAGTTCTTC. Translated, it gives CASSLILASNEQFF.

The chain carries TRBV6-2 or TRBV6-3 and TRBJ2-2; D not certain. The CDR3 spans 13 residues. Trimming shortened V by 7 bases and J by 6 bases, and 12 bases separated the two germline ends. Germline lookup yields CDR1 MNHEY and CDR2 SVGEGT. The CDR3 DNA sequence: TGTGCCAGCAAGTATCTGGTGGCCGGGGAGCTGTTTTTT. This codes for CASKYLVAGELFF.

CDR3 DNA sequence: TGTGCCAGCAGCAAAAACCCGGGACATCTGAACATTCAGTACTTC. This translates into CASSKNPGHLNIQYF. The chain combines TRBV7-2 with TRBJ2-4, with D possibly matching TRBD1 (6 bases). Trimming stripped 5 bases from V and 7 bases from J, with 18 bases between. CDR3 length: 15 amino acids. The germline CDR1 and CDR2 sequences are SGHTA and FQGNSA.

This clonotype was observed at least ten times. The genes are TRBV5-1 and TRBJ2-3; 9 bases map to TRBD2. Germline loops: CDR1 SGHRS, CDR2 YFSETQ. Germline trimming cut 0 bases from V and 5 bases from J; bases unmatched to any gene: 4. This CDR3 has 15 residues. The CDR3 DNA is TGCGCCAGCAGCTTGGGTAGCGGGAGTAAAGATACGCAGTATTTT. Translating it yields CASSLGSGSKDTQYF.

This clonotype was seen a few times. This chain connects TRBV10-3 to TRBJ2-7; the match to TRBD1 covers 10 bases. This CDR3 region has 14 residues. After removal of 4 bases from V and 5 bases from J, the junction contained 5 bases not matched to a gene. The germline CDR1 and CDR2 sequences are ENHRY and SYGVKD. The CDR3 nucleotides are TGTGCCATCAGTGGGAGACAGGGGGCCGACGAGCAGTACTTC. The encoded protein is CAISGRQGADEQYF.

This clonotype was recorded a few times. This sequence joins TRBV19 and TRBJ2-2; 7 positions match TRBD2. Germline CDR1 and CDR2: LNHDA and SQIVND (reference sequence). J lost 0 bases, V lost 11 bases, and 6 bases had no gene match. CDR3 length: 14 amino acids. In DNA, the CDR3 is TGTGCCTCCCAAGCGGGAACGAACACCGGGGAGCTGTTTTTT. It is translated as CASQAGTNTGELFF.

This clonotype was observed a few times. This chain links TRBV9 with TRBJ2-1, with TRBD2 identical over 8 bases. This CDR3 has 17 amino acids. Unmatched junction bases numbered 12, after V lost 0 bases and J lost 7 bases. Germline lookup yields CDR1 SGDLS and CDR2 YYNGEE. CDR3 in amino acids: CASSVDQWREVRNEQFF. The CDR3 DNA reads TGTGCCAGCAGCGTAGACCAGTGGCGGGAGGTAAGGAATGAGCAGTTCTTC.

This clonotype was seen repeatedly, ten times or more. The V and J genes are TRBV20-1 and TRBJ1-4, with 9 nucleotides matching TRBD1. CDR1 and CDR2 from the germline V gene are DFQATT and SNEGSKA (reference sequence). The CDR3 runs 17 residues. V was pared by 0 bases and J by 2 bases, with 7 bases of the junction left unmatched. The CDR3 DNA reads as TGCAGTGCTAGAGATAAGAAACAGGGGGCGACTAATGAAAAACTGTTTTTT. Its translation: CSARDKKQGATNEKLFF.

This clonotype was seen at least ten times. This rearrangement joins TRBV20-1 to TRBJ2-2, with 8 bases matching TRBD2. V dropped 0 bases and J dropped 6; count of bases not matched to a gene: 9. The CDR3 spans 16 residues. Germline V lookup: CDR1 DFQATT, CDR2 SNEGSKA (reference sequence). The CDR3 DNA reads TGCAGTGCTAGAGATATAAGAAGCGGGAGCGCCGGGGAGCTGTTTTTT. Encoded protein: CSARDIRSGSAGELFF.

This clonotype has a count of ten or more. CDR3 nucleotides: TGTGCCAGCTCACCTGGACTCCAGGTTGAAGCTTTCTTT. Residues: CASSPGLQVEAFF. The chain has TRBV18 and TRBJ1-1, with D hard to call. Per the germline V gene, CDR1 is KGHSH and CDR2 is LQKENI. V gave up 3 bases and J gave up 7 bases, with 12 bases separating them. The CDR3 spans 13 residues.

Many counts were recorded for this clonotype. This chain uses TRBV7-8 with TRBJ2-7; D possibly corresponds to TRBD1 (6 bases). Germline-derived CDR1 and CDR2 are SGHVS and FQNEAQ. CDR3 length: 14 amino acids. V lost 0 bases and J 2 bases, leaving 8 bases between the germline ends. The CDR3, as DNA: TGTGCCAGCAGCTTAGCGGACAGCCCCTACGAGCAGTACTTC. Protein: CASSLADSPYEQYF.

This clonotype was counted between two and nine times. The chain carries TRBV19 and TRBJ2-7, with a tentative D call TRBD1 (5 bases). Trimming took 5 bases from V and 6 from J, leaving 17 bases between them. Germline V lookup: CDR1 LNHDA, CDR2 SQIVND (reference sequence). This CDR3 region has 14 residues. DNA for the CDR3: TGTGCCAGTAGTTCTCAACAGGACCTGAGCGAGCAGTACTTC. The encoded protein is CASSSQQDLSEQYF. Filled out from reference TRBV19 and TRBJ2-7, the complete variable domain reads DGGITQSPKYLFRKEGQNVTLSCEQNLNHDAMYWYRQDPGQGLRLIYYSQIVNDFQKGDIAEGYSVSREKKESFPLTVTSAQKNPTAFYLCASSSQQDLSEQYFGPGTRLTVT.

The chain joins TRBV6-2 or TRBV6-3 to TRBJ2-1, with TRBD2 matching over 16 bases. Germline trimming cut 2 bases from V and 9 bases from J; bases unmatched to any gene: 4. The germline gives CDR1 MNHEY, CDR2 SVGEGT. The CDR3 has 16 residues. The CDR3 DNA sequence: TGTGCCAGCAGTTACCCGGGACTAGCGGGGGGGGGTGAGCAGTTCTTC. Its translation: CASSYPGLAGGGEQFF.

CDR3 coding DNA: TGTGCCAGCAGCCAAAGGTCCCAAGAGACCCAGTACTTC. This translates into CASSQRSQETQYF. The chain links TRBV9 to TRBJ2-5; no clear D. The germline V gene encodes CDR1 SGDLS and CDR2 YYNGEE. The CDR3 consists of 13 residues. Trimming removed 4 bases at V and 1 base at J, with 8 bases between.